The 10 T cell receptor beta chains in this list originate from one sample, sequenced in a study of T-cell reconstitution after alpha-beta-depleted transplantation in children. Unique molecular identifiers were incorporated during preparation of the TCRbeta library. From the PCR reads, TCRdb called clonotypes with MiXCR, one entry per CDR3 protein. The table includes around 190,000 distinct CDR3 sequences, 6.6% detected once. The specimen was PBMCs, collected before TCRalphabeta/CD19-depleted stem cell transplant. The receptors were sampled from a boy aged 2 to 9 with acute lymphoblastic leukemia, due to receive a stem cell transplant.

This clonotype was counted only a few times. The V call is TRBV13, the J call TRBJ1-1, with 8 bases that match TRBD1. Germline lookup yields CDR1 PRHDT and CDR2 FYEKMQ (reference sequence). The CDR3 runs to 13 residues. V shed 5 bases, J shed 8 bases, and the junction held 7 bases outside the gene matches. CDR3 region: CASSPGGRGEAFF. CDR3 coding DNA: TGTGCCAGCAGCCCAGGGGGCCGAGGGGAAGCTTTCTTT.

Comment on this clonotype: A much bigger clone sits one base away, suggesting this may be a read error. The conserved phenylalanine or tryptophan is not found at the CDR3 terminus, so this likely reflects a read error. This sequence joins TRBV28 and TRBJ2-7; no clear D. CDR1 MDHEN and CDR2 SYDVKM come from the germline V gene. This CDR3 has 12 residues. Trimming pared 8 bases from V and 2 bases from J, leaving 10 bases between. The CDR3: CASGVQTYEQYY. The CDR3 DNA reads TGTGCCAGCGGGGTTCAAACCTACGAGCAGTACTAC.

This clonotype came up many times. The chain carries TRBV20-1 and TRBJ1-1, with D unresolved. CDR1 and CDR2 from the germline V gene are DFQATT and SNEGSKA (reference sequence). The V end was cut by 0 bases, the J end by 7 bases, with 12 bases between. CDR3 size: 13 residues. For the CDR3, the DNA is TGCAGTGCTAGAGATACGGGTCGGGGTGAAGCTTTCTTT. It encodes CSARDTGRGEAFF.

This clonotype was observed a few times. The chain carries TRBV6-5 and TRBJ1-2, with D possibly TRBD1 on 5 matching bases. V lost 2 bases, J lost 8 bases, and 9 bases lay in between. Germline values: CDR1 MNHEY, CDR2 SVGAGI. CDR3 length: 12 amino acids. The DNA of the CDR3 is TGTGCCAGCAGTTACGCAGGGCACGGCTACACCTTC. Encoded protein: CASSYAGHGYTF.

The rearrangement uses TRBV9 and TRBJ2-7; 9 bases are shared with TRBD2. CDR3 length: 15 residues. Unmatched junction bases numbered 11, after V lost 3 bases and J lost 7 bases. Germline V gene sequence: CDR1 SGDLS, CDR2 YYNGEE. The CDR3 spells CASSALPSGEYEQYF. The CDR3 DNA reads as TGTGCCAGCAGCGCCCTCCCTAGCGGGGAGTATGAGCAGTACTTC. Looking up the rest from reference TRBV9 and TRBJ2-7 gives the full variable domain: DSGVTQTPKHLITATGQRVTLRCSPRSGDLSVYWYQQSLDQGLQFLIQYYNGEERAKGNILERFSAQQFPDLHSELNLSSLELGDSALYFCASSALPSGEYEQYFGPGTRLTVT.

This clonotype was observed at least ten times. The V call is TRBV11-2, the J call TRBJ2-6; D may match TRBD1 or TRBD2 (6 bases each). The CDR3 sequence is 18 residues long. The ends were cut back, 3 bases at V and 2 bases at J, with 17 bases in the middle. CDR1 and CDR2 (germline): SGHAT, FQNNGV. The CDR3 reads CASSFKSGAGTGANVLTF. The DNA of the CDR3 is TGTGCCAGCAGCTTTAAGTCGGGGGCTGGGACTGGGGCCAACGTCCTGACTTTC.

This clonotype has a handful of counts. The chain couples TRBV28 to TRBJ2-5; a possible D gene is TRBD1 (6 bases). The germline gives CDR1 MDHEN, CDR2 SYDVKM. The CDR3 is 14 amino acids. V was cut by 5 bases and J by 1 base, with 11 bases left in between. CDR3 nucleotides: TGTGCCAGCAGTGTTATACAGGGCCAAGAGACCCAGTACTTC. Protein product: CASSVIQGQETQYF.

V usage is TRBV28 and J usage is TRBJ1-6; D is unclear. The CDR3 loop spans 16 amino acids. V lost 6 bases and J lost 8, with 20 bases in between. Germline CDR1 and CDR2: MDHEN and SYDVKM. The CDR3 bases are TGTGCCAGCAGCCCGACAAGACGAGGTCGGGATTCACCCCTCCACTTT. Translated, it gives CASSPTRRGRDSPLHF.

This clonotype was seen repeatedly, ten times or more. This chain links TRBV12-3 or TRBV12-4 with TRBJ2-5, with 8 bases lining up with TRBD2. This CDR3 has 14 amino acids. V was pared by 5 bases and J by 4 bases, with 6 bases of the junction left unmatched. CDR3 bases: TGTGCCAGCAGTATAGGGACTAGAGGAGAGACCCAGTACTTC. Translated: CASSIGTRGETQYF.

This clonotype was observed a few times. The chain has TRBV7-2 and TRBJ1-2, with no clear D. V gave up 0 bases and J gave up 6 bases, with 20 bases separating them. Per the germline V gene, CDR1 is SGHTA and CDR2 is FQGNSA. The CDR3 is made up of 17 amino acids. The chain's CDR3 is CASSLATPVPIRHGYTF. CDR3 DNA sequence: TGTGCCAGCAGCTTAGCCACACCGGTCCCAATCCGACATGGCTACACCTTC.